These T cell receptor beta chains were read from a single sample in a study of blood T cells in healthy people across ages. Via MiXCR, TCRdb re-called the 5' RACE reads, giving one row per CDR3 protein. The repertoire includes roughly 2 million distinct CDR3 sequences, around half of them detected once, and around 2.1% sits in the top ten. The sequenced material came from blood. All receptors derive from a middle-aged woman in good health. Both conserved end residues are part of each CDR3. D genes are given only for firm matches. For some rows the clone size is stated as once, few or many, or as a class when expanded; others skip it.

v_call: TRBV7-2; d_call: .; j_call: TRBJ1-1; cdr3_length: 17; clone_size: .; cdr3_aa: CASSLEGLDAEGTEAFF; cdr3_nt: TGTGCCAGCAGCTTAGAGGGGTTAGACGCAGAGGGCACTGAAGCTTTCTTT
v_call: TRBV20-1; d_call: .; j_call: TRBJ1-2; cdr3_length: 16; clone_size: .; cdr3_aa: CSANREGRVGASGYTF; cdr3_nt: TGCAGTGCTAATAGAGAAGGAAGGGTTGGTGCCTCTGGCTACACCTTC
v_call: TRBV5-6; d_call: TRBD1; j_call: TRBJ2-5; cdr3_length: 15; clone_size: .; cdr3_aa: CASGLWTGGINEQYF; cdr3_nt: TGTGCCAGCGGACTATGGACAGGGGGGATCAATGAGCAGTACTTC
v_call: TRBV12-3/TRBV12-4; d_call: .; j_call: TRBJ1-2; cdr3_length: 16; clone_size: few; cdr3_aa: CASSLVNQGKTDGYTF; cdr3_nt: TGTGCCAGCAGTTTAGTAAATCAGGGGAAGACGGATGGCTACACCTTC
v_call: TRBV11-1; d_call: .; j_call: TRBJ2-7; cdr3_length: 15; clone_size: .; cdr3_aa: CASSLDRTTSYEQYF; cdr3_nt: TGTGCCAGCAGCCTCGACAGGACTACCTCCTACGAGCAGTACTTC
v_call: TRBV6-5; d_call: .; j_call: TRBJ1-6; cdr3_length: 14; clone_size: .; cdr3_aa: CASSGPDYQSPLHF; cdr3_nt: TGTGCCAGTAGCGGGCCCGATTACCAGTCACCCCTCCACTTT
v_call: TRBV4-2; d_call: TRBD1; j_call: TRBJ2-1; cdr3_length: 19; clone_size: few; cdr3_aa: CASSQGGGQAISSADEQFF; cdr3_nt: TGTGCCAGCAGCCAAGGAGGGGGACAGGCCATCTCTAGCGCAGATGAGCAGTTCTTC
v_call: TRBV6-2/TRBV6-3; d_call: TRBD1; j_call: TRBJ2-7; cdr3_length: 14; clone_size: .; cdr3_aa: CASRRGPSYNEQYF; cdr3_nt: TGTGCCAGCCGCAGGGGGCCCTCCTACAATGAGCAGTACTTC
v_call: TRBV5-1; d_call: .; j_call: TRBJ2-1; cdr3_length: 13; clone_size: .; cdr3_aa: CASSQQGHNEQFF; cdr3_nt: TGCGCCAGCAGCCAACAGGGACACAATGAGCAGTTCTTC
v_call: TRBV9; d_call: .; j_call: TRBJ2-3; cdr3_length: 14; clone_size: once; cdr3_aa: CASSRDHGTDTQYF; cdr3_nt: TGTGCCAGCAGCAGAGACCACGGCACAGATACGCAGTATTTT
v_call: TRBV27; d_call: TRBD1; j_call: TRBJ2-7; cdr3_length: 13; clone_size: .; cdr3_aa: CATRRTGLGEQYF; cdr3_nt: TGTGCCACTCGGCGGACAGGGCTGGGCGAGCAGTACTTC
v_call: TRBV15; d_call: TRBD2; j_call: TRBJ2-3; cdr3_length: 18; clone_size: .; cdr3_aa: CATSRDLGRVSSTDTQYF; cdr3_nt: TGTGCCACCAGCAGAGATCTCGGGAGGGTCTCTAGCACAGATACGCAGTATTTT
v_call: TRBV4-2; d_call: TRBD2; j_call: TRBJ2-3; cdr3_length: 15; clone_size: few; cdr3_aa: CASSQERGGGQMQYF; cdr3_nt: TGTGCCAGCAGCCAAGAGCGGGGGGGCGGGCAGATGCAGTATTTT
v_call: TRBV4-2; d_call: TRBD2; j_call: TRBJ2-3; cdr3_length: 17; clone_size: .; cdr3_aa: CASSQEEVGLGTDTQYF; cdr3_nt: TGTGCCAGCAGCCAAGAGGAGGTGGGACTAGGGACAGATACGCAGTATTTT
v_call: TRBV29-1; d_call: .; j_call: TRBJ2-7; cdr3_length: 14; clone_size: few; cdr3_aa: CSAASGTQSYEQYF; cdr3_nt: TGCAGCGCTGCCTCCGGGACACAATCCTACGAGCAGTACTTC
v_call: TRBV20-1; d_call: TRBD2; j_call: TRBJ2-5; cdr3_length: 10; clone_size: few; cdr3_aa: CSAQLAVQYF; cdr3_nt: TGCAGTGCCCAACTAGCGGTCCAGTACTTC
v_call: TRBV20-1; d_call: .; j_call: TRBJ1-2; cdr3_length: 12; clone_size: few; cdr3_aa: CSAADSSYGYTF; cdr3_nt: TGCAGTGCTGCGGACAGCAGCTATGGCTACACCTTC
v_call: TRBV7-6; d_call: .; j_call: TRBJ2-5; cdr3_length: 13; clone_size: .; cdr3_aa: CASSTRLEETQYF; cdr3_nt: TGTGCCAGCAGCACGCGACTAGAAGAGACCCAGTACTTC
v_call: TRBV11-1; d_call: .; j_call: TRBJ2-1; cdr3_length: 14; clone_size: once; cdr3_aa: CASSLRTRSNEQFF; cdr3_nt: TGTGCCAGCAGCTTACGTACTAGGTCCAATGAGCAGTTCTTC
v_call: TRBV5-6; d_call: .; j_call: TRBJ2-1; cdr3_length: 14; clone_size: few; cdr3_aa: CASTPLGPSAEQFF; cdr3_nt: TGTGCCAGCACCCCGCTTGGGCCTAGCGCTGAGCAGTTCTTC
v_call: TRBV7-8; d_call: .; j_call: TRBJ1-5; cdr3_length: 15; clone_size: few; cdr3_aa: CASSLGAGKNQPQHF; cdr3_nt: TGTGCCAGCAGCTTAGGAGCAGGGAAAAATCAGCCCCAGCATTTT
v_call: TRBV25-1; d_call: .; j_call: TRBJ2-3; cdr3_length: 12; clone_size: .; cdr3_aa: CASSEGGGGQYF; cdr3_nt: TGTGCCAGCAGTGAAGGAGGGGGTGGGCAGTATTTT
v_call: TRBV29-1; d_call: TRBD2; j_call: TRBJ2-5; cdr3_length: 15; clone_size: .; cdr3_aa: CSVADSGGAFETQYF; cdr3_nt: TGCAGCGTTGCGGATAGCGGGGGTGCGTTCGAGACCCAGTACTTC
v_call: TRBV12-3/TRBV12-4; d_call: TRBD1; j_call: TRBJ1-2; cdr3_length: 15; clone_size: few; cdr3_aa: CASSLLLGQVGGYTF; cdr3_nt: TGTGCCAGCAGTTTATTACTCGGACAGGTGGGAGGCTACACCTTC
v_call: TRBV12-3/TRBV12-4; d_call: .; j_call: TRBJ2-6; cdr3_length: 17; clone_size: few; cdr3_aa: CASSLTRTFSGANVLTF; cdr3_nt: TGTGCCAGCAGCCTGACCCGGACCTTCTCTGGGGCCAACGTCCTGACTTTC
v_call: TRBV27; d_call: .; j_call: TRBJ2-7; cdr3_length: 13; clone_size: few; cdr3_aa: CASSFLWTYEQYF; cdr3_nt: TGTGCCAGCAGTTTTCTTTGGACCTACGAGCAGTACTTC
v_call: TRBV27; d_call: TRBD2; j_call: TRBJ2-7; cdr3_length: 16; clone_size: few; cdr3_aa: CASSPSGGGPTYEQYF; cdr3_nt: TGTGCCAGCAGTCCCAGTGGGGGGGGTCCGACCTACGAGCAGTACTTC
v_call: TRBV2; d_call: .; j_call: TRBJ2-7; cdr3_length: 16; clone_size: .; cdr3_aa: CASSNQSTHRSYEQYF; cdr3_nt: TGTGCCAGCAGTAACCAATCCACGCATAGGTCCTACGAGCAGTACTTC
v_call: TRBV12-3/TRBV12-4; d_call: .; j_call: TRBJ2-3; cdr3_length: 14; clone_size: .; cdr3_aa: CASSLRVNADTQYF; cdr3_nt: TGTGCCAGCAGTTTAAGAGTTAACGCGGATACGCAGTATTTT
v_call: TRBV6-5; d_call: .; j_call: TRBJ2-4; cdr3_length: 17; clone_size: few; cdr3_aa: CASSYTGAGVAKNIQYF; cdr3_nt: TGTGCCAGCAGTTACACGGGGGCGGGGGTAGCCAAAAACATTCAGTACTTC